A single sample gave rise to the 5 T cell receptor beta chains below, sequenced in a study of blood T cell repertoires in COVID-19. Sequencing was performed with immunoSEQ multiplex PCR; in TCRdb, only in-frame clones are kept and a portion is missing. The data contain roughly 340,000 clones, around 89% of them singletons. Source material: peripheral blood. The source of these receptors is a woman in her twenties or thirties with COVID-19, enrolled during active disease.

V is TRBV28 and J is TRBJ2-7; TRBD2 matches at 9 bases. CDR1 and CDR2 from the germline V gene are MDHEN and SYDVKM. The CDR3 is 12 residues long. V shed 10 bases and J 7 bases; nucleotides not matched to a gene: 8. The CDR3 loop is CATQRGAAEQYF. CDR3 nucleotides: TGTGCCACCCAGCGGGGGGCCGCTGAGCAGTACTTC. Drawing the rest from reference TRBV28 and TRBJ2-7, the complete variable domain is DVKVTQSSRYLVKRTGEKVFLECVQDMDHENMFWYRQDPGLGLRLIYFSYDVKMKEKGDIPEGYSVSREKKERFSLILESASTNQTSMYLCATQRGAAEQYFGPGTRLTVT.

This clone was seen once. The rearrangement uses TRBV7-8 and TRBJ2-7, with TRBD1 matching 7 bases. The CDR3 loop spans 15 amino acids. Per germline, CDR1 SGHVS and CDR2 FQNEAQ. V lost 0 bases to trimming and J lost 3 bases; unmatched junction nucleotides: 5. The CDR3 sequence: CASSLAPDRHYEQYF. The CDR3, as DNA: TGTGCCAGCAGCTTAGCTCCGGACAGGCACTACGAGCAGTACTTC.

The chain employs TRBV29-1 and TRBJ1-2; 7 nucleotides match TRBD1. CDR3 length equals 14 residues. Germline CDR1 SQVTM, CDR2 ANQGSEA. The V gene end was trimmed by 4 bases and the J gene end by 3 bases; junction bases not matched to a gene: 8. The CDR3 nucleotides read TGCAGCGTTGGGGGTAAGGGGGCACACTATGGCTACACCTTC. It encodes CSVGGKGAHYGYTF.

The gene calls are TRBV7-9 and TRBJ2-1; TRBD2 might be the D (6 bases). The CDR3 runs 17 residues. Germline lookup yields CDR1 SEHNR and CDR2 FQNEAQ (reference sequence). V lost 6 bases to trimming and J lost 6 bases, with 24 bases between them. For the CDR3, the DNA is TGTGCCAGCAGGGGTTGGGGGGACGTCCCCTATGGCAATGAGCAGTTCTTC. Translating gives CASRGWGDVPYGNEQFF. The whole variable domain, filled in from reference TRBV7-9 and TRBJ2-1, reads DTGVSQNPRHKITKRGQNVTFRCDPISEHNRLYWYRQTLGQGPEFLTYFQNEAQLEKSRLLSDRFSAERPKGSFSTLEIQRTEQGDSAMYLCASRGWGDVPYGNEQFFGPGTRLTVL.

Only a few counts were recorded for this clone. The chain combines TRBV6-4 with TRBJ1-1; TRBD1 agrees at 7 bases. The CDR3 runs to 16 residues. The J segment lost 1 base and the V segment lost 6 bases, leaving 11 bases of the junction unmatched. Germline assignment: CDR1 MRHNA and CDR2 SNTAGT. CDR3 DNA: TGTGCCAGCAGCCAAATACGGACAGGTGAGAACACTGAAGCTTTCTTT. It translates to CASSQIRTGENTEAFF.